One sample yielded the 29 T cell receptor beta chains listed below, sequenced in a study of control samples from healthy donors and cancer patients. Repertoires were generated with immunoSEQ multiplex PCR, while TCRdb's copy carries only in-frame clones and drops some. This table holds around 140,000 clones, roughly 89% found once. The sample consisted of PBMCs. Receptors originate from a man aged 45 to 65 with head and neck cancer.

The chain has TRBV3-1 (or the pseudogene TRBV3-2) and TRBJ1-3; D remains ambiguous. The V and J ends lost 1 base and 4 bases respectively, with 8 bases between them. In germline, CDR1 is LGHDT, CDR2 YNNKEL (reference sequence). There are 14 residues in the CDR3. CDR3 nucleotide sequence: TGTGCCAGCAGCCAAGCGGCACGAGGAAACACCATATATTTT. Translated: CASSQAARGNTIYF.

This chain links TRBV19 with TRBJ2-1, with 16 bases aligning to TRBD2. The V and J ends lost 6 bases and 0 bases, in that order; junction bases with no gene match: 2. This CDR3 spans 17 amino acids. CDR1 is LNHDA, CDR2 SQIVND, per germline (reference sequence). In DNA form, the CDR3 reads TGTGCCAGTAGCGGGACTAGCGGGGGGGGCTCCTACAATGAGCAGTTCTTC. Translated: CASSGTSGGGSYNEQFF.

The genes are TRBV4-1 and TRBJ1-3; D is possibly TRBD1 (6 bases). Deletions cut 4 bases from V and 1 base from J, with 14 bases between. The germline gives CDR1 MGHRA, CDR2 YSYEKL. CDR3 length: 16 amino acids. The CDR3 protein is CASSRAAGVSGNTIYF. The CDR3 DNA is TGCGCCAGCAGCCGCGCCGCAGGGGTGTCTGGAAACACCATATATTTT.

The chain uses TRBV6-5 and TRBJ2-7; unclear D gene. Trimming left V 5 bases short and J 5 bases short, with 16 bases between. Germline loops: CDR1 MNHEY, CDR2 SVGAGI. The CDR3 is 14 residues long. CDR3 sequence reads: CASSPPVPGHEQYF. The CDR3 DNA reads TGTGCCAGCAGTCCCCCGGTCCCCGGCCACGAGCAGTACTTC.

The gene calls are TRBV5-5 and TRBJ1-2; 7 nucleotides align to TRBD1. Germline CDR1 is SGHKS and CDR2 is YYEKEE (reference sequence). The CDR3 spans 14 residues. V was pared by 4 bases and J by 6 bases, with 9 bases of the junction left unmatched. Here the CDR3 reads CASSKRQGGDGYTF. The CDR3 coding sequence is TGTGCCAGCAGCAAGCGACAGGGTGGGGATGGCTACACCTTC.

The V call is TRBV11-1, the J call TRBJ2-5, with D perhaps TRBD1 (6 bases). The CDR3 is made up of 12 amino acids. Per germline, CDR1 SGHAT and CDR2 FQDESV (reference sequence). The V gene lost 3 bases and the J gene lost 4 bases, with 6 bases spanning the gap. CDR3 region: CASSLTGETQYF. Written as DNA, the CDR3 is TGTGCCAGCAGCTTGACAGGAGAGACCCAGTACTTC.

This clone was recorded only once. The chain joins TRBV9 to TRBJ2-7; D may be TRBD1 or TRBD2 (5 bases each). The CDR3 consists of 14 residues. The germline CDR1 and CDR2 sequences are SGDLS and YYNGEE. Trimming removed 2 bases at V and 7 bases at J, with 16 bases between. CDR3 loop: CASSVGTEYREQYF. CDR3 sequence (DNA): TGTGCCAGCAGCGTCGGGACGGAGTATAGAGAGCAGTACTTC.

This chain connects TRBV6-5 to TRBJ2-1; no clear D gene. The CDR3 is made up of 15 amino acids. V lost 0 bases and J lost 0, with 6 bases in between. The V gene's germline CDR1 is MNHEY and CDR2 SVGAGI. CDR3 in amino acids: CASSYSEPSYNEQFF. CDR3 in DNA: TGTGCCAGCAGTTACTCTGAACCCTCCTACAATGAGCAGTTCTTC.

This sequence joins TRBV6-6 and TRBJ2-7, with TRBD2 as a possible D gene (5 bases). V was pared by 5 bases and J by 0 bases, with 5 bases between. The CDR3 is made up of 12 amino acids. The germline V gene has CDR1 MNHNY and CDR2 SVGAGI (reference sequence). CDR3 in DNA: TGTGCCAGCAGTACTAGCTCCTACGAGCAGTACTTC. Protein sequence: CASSTSSYEQYF.

The rearrangement uses TRBV13 and TRBJ2-1; tentatively, D is TRBD1 (6 bases). Per the germline V gene, CDR1 is PRHDT and CDR2 is FYEKMQ (reference sequence). This CDR3 spans 16 amino acids. The ends were cut back, 0 bases at V and 6 bases at J, with 15 bases in the middle. In nucleotides, the CDR3 is TGTGCCAGCAGCTTAGGAGGCAGGGGCGCGCGCAATGAGCAGTTCTTC. Its translation is CASSLGGRGARNEQFF. The full variable domain, with the rest looked up from reference TRBV13 and TRBJ2-1, is AAGVIQSPRHLIKEKRETATLKCYPIPRHDTVYWYQQGPGQDPQFLISFYEKMQSDKGSIPDRFSAQQFSDYHSELNMSSLELGDSALYFCASSLGGRGARNEQFFGPGTRLTVL.

This clone appeared a single time. This sequence joins TRBV7-9 and TRBJ1-1, with a weak D call TRBD1 (5 bases). V gave up 6 bases and J gave up 3 bases, with 11 bases separating them. Germline V gives CDR1 SEHNR, CDR2 FQNEAQ (reference sequence). The CDR3 consists of 13 residues. The CDR3 region is CASRGGVYTEAFF. CDR3 nucleotides: TGTGCCAGCAGGGGAGGGGTGTACACTGAAGCTTTCTTT.

As regards this clone: The same CDR3 arises from other DNA sequences in this sample as well. The V call is TRBV18, the J call TRBJ2-7, with 8 bases matching TRBD2. The germline gives CDR1 KGHSH, CDR2 LQKENI. The ends lost 3 bases at V and 3 bases at J; junction bases unmatched: 4. The CDR3 is made up of 14 amino acids. The CDR3 loop reads CASSPPGGSYEQYF. DNA of the CDR3: TGTGCCAGCTCACCGCCGGGGGGGAGCTACGAGCAGTACTTC.

This sequence joins TRBV29-1 and TRBJ2-7, with 13 bases that match TRBD2. Per germline, CDR1 SQVTM and CDR2 ANQGSEA. This CDR3 comprises 13 residues. The CDR3 region is CSVGGTSGDEQYF. In nucleotides, the CDR3 is TGCAGTGTAGGCGGGACTAGCGGGGACGAGCAGTACTTC.

The DNA for the CDR3 is TGTGCCAGCAGCGTAGGACTGGGGGCGAACGCTTTCTTT. Translating gives CASSVGLGANAFF. V usage is TRBV9 and J usage is TRBJ1-1; D might be TRBD1 (6 bases). From germline, CDR1 is SGDLS and CDR2 YYNGEE. With 0 bases removed from V and 11 bases from J, the gap between germline ends came to 14 bases. The CDR3 is 13 amino acids.

This chain uses TRBV7-7 with TRBJ2-3, with a possible D match to TRBD2 (5 bases). In germline, CDR1 is SSHAT, CDR2 FNYEAQ (reference sequence). The CDR3 is 13 amino acids. V shed 3 bases and J shed 5 bases, with 9 bases lying between them. CDR3 loop: CASSFSGKDTQYF. The DNA for the CDR3 is TGTGCCAGCAGCTTTTCGGGGAAAGATACGCAGTATTTT.

This clone turned up a few times. The chain has TRBV7-9 and TRBJ2-3; 12 bases are shared with TRBD2. The V gene end was trimmed by 6 bases and the J gene end by 4 bases; junction bases not matched to a gene: 8. Germline CDR1 is SEHNR and CDR2 is FQNEAQ (reference sequence). The CDR3 has 16 residues. The CDR3 reads CASRTGLAGMSDTQYF. The CDR3 nucleotides read TGTGCCAGCAGGACAGGACTAGCGGGGATGTCAGATACGCAGTATTTT.

The rearrangement links TRBV6-5 to TRBJ1-2; no definite D call. CDR1 and CDR2 from the germline V gene are MNHEY and SVGAGI. The CDR3 loop spans 13 amino acids. V lost 6 bases, J lost 2 bases, and 10 bases lay in between. The CDR3, as DNA: TGTGCCAGCAGCCGAGGACGGAACTATGGCTACACCTTC. Translation gives CASSRGRNYGYTF.

In this sample, this clone turned up once. V is TRBV10-3 and J is TRBJ1-6, with 8 bases matching TRBD1. Germline V lookup: CDR1 ENHRY, CDR2 SYGVKD. This CDR3 comprises 15 residues. V was clipped by 6 bases and J by 10 bases; unmatched bases: 11. The CDR3 loop reads CAISGSRTGQSPLHF. The CDR3 DNA sequence: TGTGCCATCAGCGGTAGTAGGACAGGGCAATCACCCCTCCACTTT.

The J gene is TRBJ2-5, the V gene TRBV6-5; D is possibly TRBD1 (6 bases). V was pared by 8 bases and J by 3 bases, with 13 bases between. CDR3 size: 13 residues. Germline CDR1 and CDR2: MNHEY and SVGAGI. The CDR3 bases are TGTGCCAGCGCCGAACAGGGCGAAGAGACCCAGTACTTC. Its protein product is CASAEQGEETQYF.

This sequence joins TRBV12-3 or TRBV12-4 and TRBJ1-5, with D hard to call. The CDR3 covers 11 residues. The ends were cut back, 2 bases at V and 4 bases at J, with 0 bases in the middle. The CDR3 nucleotides are TGTGCCAGCAGTTTAAATCAGCCCCAGCATTTT. Translating gives CASSLNQPQHF.

The chain joins TRBV19 to TRBJ1-1; 7 positions agree with TRBD1. CDR3 length: 15 amino acids. J gave up 1 base and V 6 bases, and 8 bases lay outside the gene matches. The germline CDR1 and CDR2 sequences are LNHDA and SQIVND (reference sequence). CDR3 sequence: CASSRQGPRNTEAFF. The CDR3 DNA is TGTGCCAGTAGCAGACAGGGCCCTCGGAACACTGAAGCTTTCTTT.

Only one count was recorded for this clone. V and J are TRBV7-6 and TRBJ1-1; D is perhaps TRBD1 (5 bases). Germline values: CDR1 SGHVS, CDR2 FNYEAQ. V was pared by 2 bases and J by 0 bases, with 13 bases between. The CDR3 has 16 residues. In DNA form, the CDR3 reads TGTGCCAGCAGCTTATCTTCGGGGGGAATGAACACTGAAGCTTTCTTT. Translating it yields CASSLSSGGMNTEAFF.

The chain is built from TRBV4-1 and TRBJ2-1; 9 bases match TRBD2. The CDR3 totals 16 residues. The V and J ends lost 4 bases and 9 bases, in that order; junction bases with no gene match: 13. Germline V gene lookup returns CDR1 MGHRA and CDR2 YSYEKL. The CDR3 spells CASSPLAGPGGTEQFF. DNA of the CDR3: TGCGCCAGCAGCCCGCTAGCGGGACCGGGAGGGACTGAGCAGTTCTTC.

The chain carries TRBV27 and TRBJ1-1, with 11 bases matching TRBD1. V lost 7 bases, J lost 4 bases, and 11 bases stayed unmatched. Looked up from germline, CDR1 is MNHEY and CDR2 is SMNVEV (reference sequence). The CDR3 is 16 residues long. The CDR3 DNA follows: TGTGCCAGCAAGGAGTGGGGACAGGGGGGGGGCACTGAAGCTTTCTTT. It codes for CASKEWGQGGGTEAFF.

The chain combines TRBV4-2 with TRBJ2-3, with 7 bases aligning to TRBD1. The CDR3 consists of 17 residues. V shed 0 bases, J shed 2 bases, and the junction held 8 bases outside the gene matches. The germline gives CDR1 LGHNA, CDR2 YNFKEQ. The CDR3 sequence: CASSQDLGQLYTDTQYF. In nucleotides, the CDR3 is TGTGCCAGCAGCCAAGATCTGGGACAGTTATACACAGATACGCAGTATTTT.

V and J are TRBV28 and TRBJ2-7, with 8 bases fitting TRBD1. Germline V lookup: CDR1 MDHEN, CDR2 SYDVKM. CDR3 length: 14 residues. V was clipped by 6 bases and J by 5 bases; unmatched bases: 9. In DNA, the CDR3 is TGTGCCAGCAGGAGGCCGGGACAGGTCCACGAGCAGTACTTC. This encodes CASRRPGQVHEQYF.

This clone has just a few counts. The CDR3 DNA reads TGTGCCAGCAGTGCCGGGACCCCCAATGAGCAGTTCTTC. As protein: CASSAGTPNEQFF. J is TRBJ2-1 and V is TRBV2; D may be TRBD1 or TRBD2 (5 bases each). This CDR3 spans 13 amino acids. Germline lookup yields CDR1 SNHLY and CDR2 FYNNEI. The V gene lost 4 bases and the J gene lost 6 bases, with 10 bases spanning the gap.

The V call is TRBV5-8, the J call TRBJ1-1; TRBD1 is a possible D gene (5 bases). Germline V gene lookup returns CDR1 SGHTS and CDR2 YDEGEE. The CDR3 totals 15 residues. The V and J ends lost 5 bases and 1 base respectively, with 15 bases between them. In DNA form, the CDR3 reads TGTGCCAGCAGGCGTCCGGGGGTTGGGAACACTGAAGCTTTCTTT. Amino acid sequence: CASRRPGVGNTEAFF. Combining the CDR3 with reference TRBV5-8 and TRBJ1-1 gives the whole variable domain EAGVTQSPTHLIKTRGQQATLRCSPISGHTSVYWYQQALGLGLQFLLWYDEGEERNRGNFPPRFSGRQFPNYSSELNVNALELEDSALYLCASRRPGVGNTEAFFGQGTRLTVV.

This sequence joins TRBV7-2 and TRBJ2-1; D unclear. The CDR3 extends over 14 amino acids. The V gene lost 2 bases and the J gene lost 7 bases, with 12 bases spanning the gap. Germline-derived CDR1 and CDR2 are SGHTA and FQGNSA. The CDR3 here is CASSLWALPNEQFF. In DNA, the CDR3 is TGTGCCAGCAGCTTATGGGCACTACCTAATGAGCAGTTCTTC.